This T cell receptor beta chain was obtained from a study of OX40 agonist ivuxolimab in advanced cancers. Study as a whole: Patients with hepatocellular carcinoma, melanoma, renal cell or head and neck cancer made up the dose-escalation patients.

TCRdb's table, derived via immunoSEQ multiplex PCR, lists solely in-frame clones and lacks some. The table records tens of thousands of clones, approximately 90% of them present only once. Germline V gives CDR1 SGHRS, CDR2 YFSETQ. Unmatched junction bases numbered 10, after V lost 2 bases and J lost 4 bases. The CDR3 sequence is 17 residues long. Points from the study as a whole: Clonal expansion in partial responders at 0.1-3.0 mg/kg ranked among the lowest. Normalized T-cell clonal expansion was also low in some nonresponders. On average, CD8+ T cells had more expanded clones than CD4+.

The sample holds one count of this clone. Its antigen is currently unknown. The J gene is TRBJ2-3, the V gene TRBV5-1, with TRBD2 identical over 10 bases. This material consisted of CD4+ or CD8+ T cells sorted from blood, taken in a trial of the OX40 agonist ivuxolimab. The source is an adult with an advanced solid tumor such as melanoma, head and neck, liver or kidney cancer. CDR3 residues: CASSLLTSGRAPDTQYF. The CDR3 DNA reads as TGCGCCAGCAGCTTACTAACAAGCGGGAGGGCCCCAGATACGCAGTATTTT.